These 27 T cell receptor beta chains originate from one sample sequenced in a study of blood T cell repertoires in COVID-19. Sequencing used immunoSEQ multiplex PCR; TCRdb keeps in-frame clones, though not all of them. In the table there are more than 110,000 clones, under 85% of which are singletons. Input material: peripheral blood. The receptors come from a woman older than 75 in a cohort sampled during active or convalescent COVID-19.

The rearrangement uses TRBV7-2 and TRBJ1-5; 8 bases match TRBD1. Trimming removed 4 bases from V and 4 bases from J; junction bases left unmatched: 6. The CDR3 contains 15 residues. Germline V gene data show CDR1 as SGHTA and CDR2 as FQGNSA. CDR3 protein: CASSSRQGANQPQHF. The CDR3, as DNA: TGTGCCAGCAGCTCCCGCCAGGGGGCGAATCAGCCCCAGCATTTT.

The chain employs TRBV2 and TRBJ1-4; TRBD1 matches at 7 bases. The junction had 9 bases not matched to a gene; V was cut back by 6 bases and J by 5 bases. This CDR3 is 15 amino acids long. CDR1 is SNHLY and CDR2 is FYNNEI in the germline V gene. The CDR3 DNA sequence: TGTGCCAGCAGACAAACAGGGGTCCCGAATGAAAAACTGTTTTTT. Its translation is CASRQTGVPNEKLFF.

This clone was found a few times. The chain is built from TRBV5-6 and TRBJ2-2; D is possibly TRBD1 (5 bases). Germline CDR1 SGHDT, CDR2 YYEEEE. Trimming removed 1 base at V and 3 bases at J, with 7 bases between. The CDR3 runs to 14 residues. The CDR3 nucleotides are TGTGCCAGCAGCTTGAGACAGTACACCGGGGAGCTGTTTTTT. This gives the protein CASSLRQYTGELFF.

This chain connects TRBV7-3 to TRBJ2-7, with TRBD1 matching over 9 bases. CDR3 length: 15 residues. The V gene end was trimmed by 0 bases and the J gene end by 8 bases; junction bases not matched to a gene: 8. Looked up from germline, CDR1 is SGHTA and CDR2 is FQGTGA. The CDR3 is CASSLTPGQGGKQYF. In DNA form, the CDR3 reads TGTGCCAGCAGCTTAACCCCGGGACAGGGTGGGAAGCAGTACTTC.

V gene TRBV18 combines with J gene TRBJ2-7; 8 bases fit TRBD1. Trimming took 2 bases from V and 3 from J; bases not matched to a gene: 6. The germline V gene encodes CDR1 KGHSH and CDR2 LQKENI. The CDR3 loop spans 15 amino acids. CDR3 loop: CASSPNEGTGYEQYV. CDR3 DNA sequence: TGTGCCAGCTCACCAAACGAGGGGACAGGCTACGAGCAGTACGTC.

This clone was seen only once. The J gene is TRBJ2-3, the V gene TRBV2; D call uncertain. The CDR3 consists of 15 residues. In germline, CDR1 is SNHLY, CDR2 FYNNEI. V lost 4 bases, J lost 2 bases, and 13 bases lay in between. Here the CDR3 reads CASSGQLTHTDTQYF. In nucleotides, the CDR3 is TGTGCCAGCAGTGGGCAGTTAACACACACAGATACGCAGTATTTT.

In this sample, this clone turned up once. This chain links TRBV2 with TRBJ2-7; 10 bases agree with TRBD1. The junction had 4 bases not matched to a gene; V was cut back by 1 base and J by 7 bases. Germline values: CDR1 SNHLY, CDR2 FYNNEI. The CDR3 runs to 14 residues. The CDR3 sequence: CASSEERTGGEQYF. The CDR3 DNA follows: TGTGCCAGCAGTGAAGAAAGGACAGGGGGAGAGCAGTACTTC.

The chain joins TRBV24-1 to TRBJ2-1; 10 bases are a match to TRBD1. The length of the CDR3 is 14 residues. With V trimmed by 8 bases and J by 4 bases, 4 bases remained unmatched. Germline V gives CDR1 KGHDR, CDR2 SFDVKD. CDR3 nucleotide sequence: TGTGCCACCAAAGGGGACAGGGGATACAATGAGCAGTTCTTC. It translates to CATKGDRGYNEQFF.

In regard to this clone: Other DNA sequences from this sample encode an identical CDR3 as well. The V gene is TRBV7-2, the J gene TRBJ2-5, with D possibly being TRBD1 (6 bases). The ends were cut back, 1 base at V and 4 bases at J, with 10 bases in the middle. From germline, CDR1 is SGHTA and CDR2 FQGNSA. CDR3 length equals 14 residues. The CDR3 region has the DNA TGTGCCAGCAGCTTAGGGGGGCCGGGAGAGACCCAGTACTTC. Encoded protein: CASSLGGPGETQYF.

The V call is TRBV4-2, the J call TRBJ1-2; 10 positions match TRBD1. V was clipped by 4 bases and J by 6 bases; unmatched bases: 2. The CDR3 is 13 residues long. The V gene's germline CDR1 is LGHNA and CDR2 YNFKEQ. The DNA for the CDR3 is TGTGCCAGCAGCCCCGGGACAGGGGATGGCTACACCTTC. This sequence encodes CASSPGTGDGYTF.

J is TRBJ2-5 and V is TRBV7-9; D possibly corresponds to TRBD1 (5 bases). This CDR3 has 12 amino acids. V was trimmed by 4 bases and J by 11 bases, leaving 14 bases between them. CDR1 is SEHNR, CDR2 FQNEAQ, per germline (reference sequence). The CDR3 is CASSYSRVRQYF. The DNA of the CDR3 is TGTGCCAGCAGCTACTCCAGGGTTAGGCAGTACTTC.

This chain joins TRBV27 and TRBJ2-5, with D maybe TRBD1 (5 bases). CDR3 length: 15 amino acids. The V end lost 5 bases, the J end lost 1 base, and 14 bases lay between the germline ends. CDR1 and CDR2 from the germline V gene are MNHEY and SMNVEV (reference sequence). The CDR3 reads CASSVKQESQETQYF. The CDR3, as DNA: TGTGCCAGCAGTGTAAAACAGGAGTCCCAAGAGACCCAGTACTTC.

The chain employs TRBV28 and TRBJ2-1, with D possibly being TRBD2 (5 bases). There are 14 residues in the CDR3. From germline, CDR1 is MDHEN and CDR2 SYDVKM. The V end was cut by 4 bases, the J end by 5 bases, with 12 bases between. The CDR3 DNA is TGTGCCAGCAGTTCAACGACTATACACAATGAGCAGTTCTTC. This codes for CASSSTTIHNEQFF. The whole variable domain, remainder taken from reference TRBV28 and TRBJ2-1, is DVKVTQSSRYLVKRTGEKVFLECVQDMDHENMFWYRQDPGLGLRLIYFSYDVKMKEKGDIPEGYSVSREKKERFSLILESASTNQTSMYLCASSSTTIHNEQFFGPGTRLTVL.

This chain uses TRBV14 with TRBJ2-1, with a weak D call TRBD2 (6 bases). This CDR3 is built from 14 residues. Germline loops: CDR1 SGHDN, CDR2 FVKESK. Deletions cut 3 bases from V and 7 bases from J, with 13 bases between. CDR3 residues: CASSQGGTGNEQFF. In DNA form, the CDR3 reads TGTGCCAGCAGCCAGGGGGGTACCGGGAATGAGCAGTTCTTC.

The rearrangement uses TRBV3-1 (or the pseudogene TRBV3-2) and TRBJ2-2; 7 bases are shared with TRBD2. From germline, CDR1 is LGHDT and CDR2 YNNKEL (reference sequence). This CDR3 has 18 residues. After removal of 0 bases from V and 1 base from J, the junction contained 8 bases not matched to a gene. As DNA, the CDR3 is TGTGCCAGCAGCCAAGATCGTGGTGGGGGGGTGAACACCGGGGAGCTGTTTTTT. Translation gives CASSQDRGGGVNTGELFF.

The chain links TRBV30 to TRBJ1-6, with D possibly matching TRBD1 (6 bases). This CDR3 spans 16 amino acids. The germline V gene has CDR1 GTSNPN and CDR2 SVGIG (reference sequence). Trimming removed 4 bases from V and 6 bases from J, with 19 bases in between. CDR3 sequence: CAWTAETGLPNSPLHF. The CDR3 DNA sequence: TGTGCCTGGACCGCCGAAACAGGGTTACCTAATTCACCCCTCCACTTT.

The chain has TRBV28 and TRBJ2-5; D gene uncertain. From germline, CDR1 is MDHEN and CDR2 SYDVKM. Trimming took off 5 bases at V and 5 bases at J, with 12 bases between the two ends. The CDR3 extends over 13 amino acids. CDR3 sequence (DNA): TGTGCCAGCAGTCCCCCCCACTGGGAGACCCAGTACTTC. It yields the protein CASSPPHWETQYF.

The chain recombines TRBV6-5 with TRBJ2-7; TRBD2 is a possible D gene (7 bases). The germline gives CDR1 MNHEY, CDR2 SVGAGI. The CDR3 loop spans 14 amino acids. Trimming took off 6 bases at V and 0 bases at J, with 12 bases between the two ends. This chain's CDR3 is CASRRGASSYEQYV. CDR3 sequence (DNA): TGTGCCAGCAGACGGGGGGCAAGCTCCTACGAGCAGTACGTC.

DNA for the CDR3: TGTGCCAGCAAGTGGCGGATGAACACTGAAGCTTTCTTT. It yields the protein CASKWRMNTEAFF. The chain couples TRBV12-3 or TRBV12-4 to TRBJ1-1; no clear D. The CDR3 contains 13 residues. V was clipped by 7 bases and J by 0 bases, with 9 bases between them.

The chain is built from TRBV11-1 and TRBJ2-3; 9 bases match TRBD1. Germline values: CDR1 SGHAT, CDR2 FQDESV (reference sequence). The CDR3 spans 13 residues. The J segment lost 4 bases and the V segment lost 5 bases, leaving 1 base of the junction unmatched. The CDR3 region is CASSRDRADTQYF. In DNA form, the CDR3 reads TGTGCCAGCAGCAGGGACAGGGCAGATACGCAGTATTTT.

CDR3 sequence reads: CASKYNRGGSNQPQHF. CDR3 DNA sequence: TGTGCCAGTAAATACAACAGGGGGGGTAGCAATCAGCCCCAGCATTTT. The chain uses TRBV19 and TRBJ1-5, with 8 positions matching TRBD1. The germline CDR1 and CDR2 sequences are LNHDA and SQIVND (reference sequence). This CDR3 region has 16 residues. V lost 7 bases to trimming and J lost 0 bases; unmatched junction nucleotides: 8. Complete variable domain (other parts from reference TRBV19 and TRBJ1-5): DGGITQSPKYLFRKEGQNVTLSCEQNLNHDAMYWYRQDPGQGLRLIYYSQIVNDFQKGDIAEGYSVSREKKESFPLTVTSAQKNPTAFYLCASKYNRGGSNQPQHFGDGTRLSIL.

The chain uses TRBV24-1 and TRBJ1-5; D gene uncertain. V was pared by 4 bases and J by 3 bases, with 3 bases between. This CDR3 spans 12 amino acids. Germline V gene data show CDR1 as KGHDR and CDR2 as SFDVKD. The CDR3 nucleotides read TGTGCCACCAGTGACAACAATCAGCCCCAGCATTTT. This translates into CATSDNNQPQHF.

The chain joins TRBV14 to TRBJ1-2, with no clear D. This CDR3 contains 16 residues. Trimming took 4 bases from V and 4 from J, leaving 19 bases between them. Per germline, CDR1 SGHDN and CDR2 FVKESK. CDR3 nucleotide sequence: TGTGCCAGCAGCCCCCGGAGGGAAATCCCTACCTATGGCTACACCTTC. It yields the protein CASSPRREIPTYGYTF.

The chain links TRBV5-5 to TRBJ1-2; D unresolved. CDR3 length equals 14 residues. Trimming stripped 4 bases from V and 0 bases from J, with 10 bases between. The germline CDR1 and CDR2 sequences are SGHKS and YYEKEE (reference sequence). CDR3 coding DNA: TGTGCCAGCAGCCCTTGGGGAGCTAACTATGGCTACACCTTC. It codes for CASSPWGANYGYTF. Complete variable domain (other parts from reference TRBV5-5 and TRBJ1-2): DAGVTQSPTHLIKTRGQQVTLRCSPISGHKSVSWYQQVLGQGPQFIFQYYEKEERGRGNFPDRFSARQFPNYSSELNVNALLLGDSALYLCASSPWGANYGYTFGSGTRLTVV.

The chain combines TRBV7-2 with TRBJ1-2, with TRBD1 matching 10 bases. Germline loops: CDR1 SGHTA, CDR2 FQGNSA. After removal of 5 bases from V and 7 bases from J, the junction contained 10 bases not matched to a gene. This CDR3 has 15 residues. The CDR3 DNA sequence: TGTGCCAGCAGCCCGACAGGGGGCTCCCGGGGTGGCTACACCTTC. This codes for CASSPTGGSRGGYTF.

The CDR3 loop reads CASSLMVPGQGNTGELFF. The CDR3 DNA follows: TGTGCCAGCAGCTTAATGGTCCCCGGACAGGGGAACACCGGGGAGCTGTTTTTT. This chain links TRBV7-3 with TRBJ2-2, with 8 bases that match TRBD1. Trimming at V came to 1 base and at J to 1 base, leaving 8 bases not matched to a gene. This CDR3 comprises 18 residues. The germline V gene has CDR1 SGHTA and CDR2 FQGTGA. Full variable domain (outside the CDR3, taken from reference TRBV7-3 and TRBJ2-2): GAGVSQTPSNKVTEKGKYVELRCDPISGHTALYWYRQSLGQGPEFLIYFQGTGAADDSGLPNDRFFAVRPEGSVSTLKIQRTERGDSAVYLCASSLMVPGQGNTGELFFGEGSRLTVL.

V usage is TRBV4-1 and J usage is TRBJ2-5; weak D call: TRBD2 (7 bases). V lost 1 base and J 7 bases, leaving 13 bases between the germline ends. The CDR3 sequence is 14 residues long. Germline V gene lookup returns CDR1 MGHRA and CDR2 YSYEKL. The CDR3 here is CASSQGRGGGTQYF. The CDR3 DNA reads as TGCGCCAGCAGCCAAGGGCGGGGAGGGGGGACCCAGTACTTC.